These T cell receptor beta chains were read from a single sample in a study of T-cell reconstitution after alpha-beta-depleted transplantation in children. One entry per CDR3 protein, called by TCRdb with MiXCR from the PCR reads. The data show some 520,000 distinct CDR3 sequences, approximately 32% seen once. Sequenced material: PBMCs from the stem cell graft donor, taken from the stem cell graft. These receptors were taken from a human donor who donated a stem cell graft to a child with aplastic anemia. CDR3s include the opening cysteine and the closing phenylalanine or tryptophan. A D gene is named only where the DNA matches it firmly. Clone size is given for some rows only: seen once, a few or many times, or a class if the clone is expanded.

few TRBJ2-3 14 TRBD2 TRBV7-2 TGTGCCAGCAGCCGGCGGGAGGCCACAGATACGCAGTATTTT CASSRREATDTQYF
few TRBJ2-6 11 TRBD1 TRBV29-1 TGCAGCGCTTGGACAGGGTTCGGGCTGACTTTC CSAWTGFGLTF
- TRBJ1-2 17 TRBD1 TRBV7-2 TGTGCCAGCAGCTTAGGGGGGACAGCCGGGGGTAACTATGGCTACACCTTC CASSLGGTAGGNYGYTF
few TRBJ2-3 15 TRBD2 TRBV20-1 TGCAGTGCTTCACCTAGCGGAGGGCGGGCAGATACGCAGTATTTT CSASPSGGRADTQYF
few TRBJ2-1 16 TRBD2 TRBV24-1 TGTGCCACCAGTGAAGTAGCGGGAGGGACCTACAATGAGCAGTTCTTC CATSEVAGGTYNEQFF
once TRBJ2-7 14 - TRBV28 TGTGCCAGCAGAGACTCCAGGAGCTCCTACGAGCAGTACTTC CASRDSRSSYEQYF
- TRBJ1-5 17 - TRBV6-2/TRBV6-3 TGTGCCAGCAGTTACGAGCAGGGGCCCATGGGCAATCAGCCCCAGCATTTT CASSYEQGPMGNQPQHF
few TRBJ2-1 15 TRBD2 TRBV3-1 TGTGCCAGCAGCCAAACGCAGCGGGAGATCGATGAGCAGTTCTTC CASSQTQREIDEQFF
- TRBJ2-7 18 TRBD2 TRBV5-1 TGCGCCAGCAGCTTGGCCTACGGGACTAGCGGCCGCCTTTACGAGCAGTACTTC CASSLAYGTSGRLYEQYF
- TRBJ2-5 17 TRBD1 TRBV12-3/TRBV12-4 TGTGCCAGCAGTTTAGAAGTGGGACAGGGAAGTCAAGAGACCCAGTACTTC CASSLEVGQGSQETQYF
- TRBJ2-1 16 TRBD2 TRBV6-1 TGTGCCAGCAGTGGCCGGGTTAGCGGGAGTATGAATGAGCAGTTCTTC CASSGRVSGSMNEQFF
few TRBJ2-1 15 TRBD2 TRBV20-1 TGCAGTGCTAGAGATCGGACTAGCGGATTCAATGAGCAGTTCTTC CSARDRTSGFNEQFF
- TRBJ2-7 15 TRBD2 TRBV14 TGTGCCAGCAGCCAAGTGGCGGGAGGGCCTTACGAGCAGTACTTC CASSQVAGGPYEQYF
few TRBJ2-7 15 - TRBV5-6 TGTGCCAGCAGCAATCTAGAGTTCGGGGCCTACGAGCAGTACTTC CASSNLEFGAYEQYF
- TRBJ2-6 13 - TRBV10-3 TGTGCCATCATGAGGGGTGGGGCCAACGTCCTGACTTTC CAIMRGGANVLTF
- TRBJ1-1 14 - TRBV18 TGTGCCAGCTCACCAGGGGTCCGAGACACTGAAGCTTTCTTT CASSPGVRDTEAFF
few TRBJ2-1 14 TRBD2 TRBV29-1 TGCAGCGTTTTAGCGGGGGGGATAATCTATGAGCAGTTCTTC CSVLAGGIIYEQFF
- TRBJ2-1 15 - TRBV5-1 TGCGCCAGCAGCGTCGGATTCGGGGTGGACAATGAGCAGTTCTTC CASSVGFGVDNEQFF
once TRBJ2-7 17 - TRBV6-2/TRBV6-3 TGTGCCAGCAGTTACCCTCTAAAGTTTGACGAGACCTACGAGCAGTACTTC CASSYPLKFDETYEQYF
- TRBJ1-5 13 - TRBV7-8 TGTGCCAGCAGCTTGAGGGCGGCTCAGCCCCAGCATTTT CASSLRAAQPQHF
- TRBJ1-1 14 - TRBV7-2 TGTGCCAGCAGCTGGACAACCACGAACACTGAAGCTTTCTTT CASSWTTTNTEAFF
few TRBJ1-4 16 TRBD1 TRBV12-3/TRBV12-4 TGTGCCAGCAGCTGGTCCGCCGGGACAGGGGATGAAAAACTGTTTTTT CASSWSAGTGDEKLFF
- TRBJ1-5 13 - TRBV6-4 TGTGCCAGCAGTGAAACAGGAGGCCAGCCCCAGCATTTT CASSETGGQPQHF
- TRBJ2-3 15 - TRBV6-1 TGTGCCAGCAGTGAACCAGGGGCAGCCTCAGATACGCAGTATTTT CASSEPGAASDTQYF